These 20 T cell receptor beta chains were all obtained from the same sample, sequenced in a study of early T cells in non-severe SARS-CoV-2 infection. TCRdb reprocessed the 5' RACE reads with MiXCR, giving one entry per CDR3 protein. The table has tens of thousands of distinct CDR3 sequences, approximately 17% seen once. The input for sequencing was whole blood, taken at baseline. The receptors derive from an adult who was a healthcare worker with PCR-confirmed SARS-CoV-2 infection or an uninfected control (not recorded which).

This clonotype was seen more than once but under ten times. This chain joins TRBV28 and TRBJ1-4; D gene ambiguous. V was pared by 6 bases and J by 5 bases, with 10 bases between. This CDR3 region has 13 residues. Germline V gene lookup returns CDR1 MDHEN and CDR2 SYDVKM. This CDR3 is CASSYRLNEKLFF. CDR3 coding DNA: TGTGCCAGCAGCTACAGACTAAATGAAAAACTGTTTTTT.

This clonotype was seen many times. The V and J genes are TRBV14 and TRBJ2-1, with 8 bases lining up with TRBD2. The length of the CDR3 is 13 residues. V lost 7 bases, J lost 3 bases, and 2 bases stayed unmatched. Looked up from germline, CDR1 is SGHDN and CDR2 is FVKESK. The CDR3 DNA follows: TGTGCCAGCAAGCGGGGGCGCTACAATGAGCAGTTCTTC. Its translation is CASKRGRYNEQFF.

This chain links TRBV5-4 with TRBJ2-5, with D possibly being TRBD1 (6 bases). The CDR3 is 14 residues long. Germline CDR1 is SGHNT and CDR2 is YYREEE (reference sequence). The ends were cut back, 1 base at V and 5 bases at J, with 12 bases in the middle. The CDR3 sequence is CASSLMGAGETQYF. CDR3 nucleotide sequence: TGTGCCAGCAGCTTGATGGGGGCAGGGGAGACCCAGTACTTC.

The J gene is TRBJ2-3, the V gene TRBV20-1; D perhaps matches TRBD2 (6 bases). The V end was cut by 6 bases, the J end by 4 bases, with 14 bases between. CDR1 and CDR2 (germline): DFQATT, SNEGSKA (reference sequence). The CDR3 has 13 residues. This CDR3 is CSAREVVADTQYF. The CDR3, as DNA: TGCAGTGCGAGGGAGGTTGTCGCAGATACGCAGTATTTT.

V is TRBV6-1 and J is TRBJ2-7; possibly TRBD1 or TRBD2 for D (6 bases each). The CDR3 runs 14 residues. CDR1 is MNHNS and CDR2 is SASEGT in the germline V gene. The ends were cut back, 10 bases at V and 3 bases at J, with 19 bases in the middle. CDR3 protein: CATHTYRDFYEQYF. For the CDR3, the DNA is TGTGCCACCCACACCTACAGGGACTTCTACGAGCAGTACTTC.

This clonotype showed up many times. This rearrangement joins TRBV5-1 to TRBJ2-3, with a possible D match to TRBD2 (5 bases). There are 13 residues in the CDR3. In germline, CDR1 is SGHRS, CDR2 YFSETQ. V dropped 5 bases and J dropped 2 bases, with 9 bases sitting between them. For the CDR3, the DNA is TGCGCCAGCAGAAAGGACTCCACAGATACGCAGTATTTT. Translation: CASRKDSTDTQYF.

This clonotype came up a few times. J is TRBJ2-5 and V is TRBV6-5; TRBD1 or TRBD2 may be the D gene (5 bases each). Trimming stripped 6 bases from V and 4 bases from J, with 15 bases between. Germline CDR1 MNHEY, CDR2 SVGAGI. The CDR3 runs to 14 residues. The CDR3 region has the DNA TGTGCCAGCAGACCCCGTGGGGGTGGAGAGACCCAGTACTTC. Translation: CASRPRGGGETQYF.

This clonotype showed up many times. V is TRBV20-1 and J is TRBJ2-1, with 13 bases fitting TRBD2. The CDR3 totals 12 residues. Germline-derived CDR1 and CDR2 are DFQATT and SNEGSKA (reference sequence). Trimming cost V 5 bases and J 15 bases; bases outside gene matches: 7. CDR3 DNA: TGCAGTGCTGGGACTAGCGGGATGGGTTTGTTCTTC. Protein sequence: CSAGTSGMGLFF.

The chain carries TRBV12-3 or TRBV12-4 and TRBJ2-7, with D possibly being TRBD2 (6 bases). The CDR3 length is 14 residues. V was cut by 8 bases and J by 3 bases, with 17 bases left in between. CDR3 sequence: CASASSVILYEQYF. The CDR3 DNA sequence: TGTGCCAGCGCCTCTAGCGTTATTCTCTACGAGCAGTACTTC.

The chain joins TRBV7-9 to TRBJ1-1; no clear D gene. CDR1 is SEHNR, CDR2 FQNEAQ, per germline (reference sequence). V lost 1 base and J 7 bases, leaving 7 bases between the germline ends. The CDR3 loop spans 12 amino acids. CDR3 sequence: CASSLVPGEAFF. CDR3 DNA: TGTGCCAGCAGCTTAGTTCCAGGTGAAGCTTTCTTT.

In its sample, this clonotype was seen a few times. This rearrangement joins TRBV20-1 to TRBJ2-5; D is possibly TRBD1 (6 bases). V lost 4 bases, J lost 3 bases, and 6 bases lay in between. The CDR3 has 11 amino acids. The V gene's germline CDR1 is DFQATT and CDR2 SNEGSKA (reference sequence). The CDR3: CSATGEETQYF. The CDR3 nucleotides read TGCAGTGCTACAGGGGAAGAGACCCAGTACTTC.

V usage is TRBV28 and J usage is TRBJ2-7; D uncertain. Germline CDR1 is MDHEN and CDR2 is SYDVKM. This CDR3 comprises 14 residues. Trimming pared 10 bases from V and 2 bases from J, leaving 18 bases between. The chain's CDR3 is CATSYGRRPYEQYF. As DNA, the CDR3 is TGTGCCACGTCTTATGGGCGCCGCCCCTACGAGCAGTACTTC.

This clonotype was seen only a few times. The chain joins TRBV5-1 to TRBJ2-3; maybe TRBD1 (5 bases). Trimming pared 3 bases from V and 0 bases from J, leaving 8 bases between. Germline V gives CDR1 SGHRS, CDR2 YFSETQ. There are 14 residues in the CDR3. The CDR3 is CASSYGQSTDTQYF. Written as DNA, the CDR3 is TGCGCCAGCAGCTACGGACAAAGCACAGATACGCAGTATTTT. Drawing the rest from reference TRBV5-1 and TRBJ2-3, the complete variable domain is KAGVTQTPRYLIKTRGQQVTLSCSPISGHRSVSWYQQTPGQGLQFLFEYFSETQRNKGNFPGRFSGRQFSNSRSEMNVSTLELGDSALYLCASSYGQSTDTQYFGPGTRLTVL.

V and J are TRBV12-3 or TRBV12-4 and TRBJ2-7; 15 nucleotides agree with TRBD2. Germline trimming cut 5 bases from V and 4 bases from J; bases unmatched to any gene: 6. CDR3 size: 16 residues. The CDR3 DNA is TGTGCCAGCAGTCCAGGACTAGCGGGAGGGGGGTACGAGCAGTACTTC. This codes for CASSPGLAGGGYEQYF.

The CDR3 DNA reads as TGTGCCAGCAGGGGACAGGGCTGGTATCCCTATAATTCACCCCTCCACTTT. Translation: CASRGQGWYPYNSPLHF. This rearrangement joins TRBV27 to TRBJ1-6; 9 nucleotides agree with TRBD1. The CDR3 totals 17 residues. Losses at the gene ends were 6 bases for V and 2 bases for J; bases not matched to a gene: 8. Germline V lookup: CDR1 MNHEY, CDR2 SMNVEV (reference sequence).

The chain carries TRBV29-1 and TRBJ2-2; no reliable D call. V shed 3 bases and J shed 4 bases, with 9 bases lying between them. The CDR3 loop spans 13 amino acids. Germline V CDR1 and CDR2: SQVTM, ANQGSEA. CDR3 in amino acids: CSVEKAGTGELFF. As DNA, the CDR3 is TGCAGCGTTGAGAAGGCAGGCACCGGGGAGCTGTTTTTT.

This sequence joins TRBV7-2 and TRBJ2-7; D call uncertain. CDR3 length: 11 amino acids. V dropped 7 bases and J dropped 4 bases, with 8 bases sitting between them. CDR1 and CDR2 (germline): SGHTA, FQGNSA. The CDR3, as DNA: TGTGCCAGCAAAGACGCGTACGAGCAGTACTTC. Protein sequence: CASKDAYEQYF.

The rearrangement joins TRBV15 to TRBJ2-3; the match to TRBD2 covers 11 bases. V was pared by 5 bases and J by 4 bases, with 5 bases of the junction left unmatched. CDR1 is LNHNV and CDR2 is YYDKDF in the germline V gene (reference sequence). CDR3 length: 15 amino acids. The CDR3 sequence is CATSRGTSGPDTQYF. DNA of the CDR3: TGTGCCACCAGCCGCGGGACTAGCGGACCAGATACGCAGTATTTT.

This clonotype was counted ten times or more. This chain joins TRBV13 and TRBJ2-7, with 9 bases lining up with TRBD2. The CDR3 runs to 16 residues. Germline V gives CDR1 PRHDT, CDR2 FYEKMQ (reference sequence). Losses at the gene ends were 4 bases for V and 3 bases for J; bases not matched to a gene: 10. The CDR3 DNA reads as TGTGCCAGCAGCTCGACTAGCGGAGGGACCCGCTACGAGCAGTACTTC. Its protein is CASSSTSGGTRYEQYF.

V usage is TRBV4-3 and J usage is TRBJ1-2; unclear D gene. The CDR3 is 15 amino acids. V lost 0 bases and J 4 bases, leaving 12 bases between the germline ends. Germline CDR1 LGHNA, CDR2 YSLEER. CDR3 residues: CASSQELRSSYGYTF. The CDR3 coding sequence is TGCGCCAGCAGCCAAGAACTGAGATCTAGCTATGGCTACACCTTC.